This T cell receptor beta chain was recovered during a study of blood T cell repertoires in COVID-19. TCRdb keeps only in-frame clones here, not all; method: immunoSEQ multiplex PCR. The sample lists about 250,000 clones, around 89% occurring once. From germline, CDR1 is MGHRA and CDR2 YSYEKL. The V end lost 3 bases, the J end lost 0 bases, and 11 bases lay between the germline ends. The CDR3 has 16 residues. Enrollees, about 18 to 89 years old, lived in roughly 24 US areas. The source is a middle-aged man who had recovered from COVID-19. Sequencing input: PBMCs or T cells enriched from blood (not recorded which). V is TRBV4-1 and J is TRBJ2-2; weak D call: TRBD2 (5 bases). CDR3 protein: CASSQSRRTNTGELFF. CDR3 in DNA: TGCGCCAGCAGCCAGTCCCGGAGGACGAACACCGGGGAGCTGTTTTTT.